This T cell receptor beta chain was sequenced during a study of Graves' ophthalmopathy and Graves' hyperthyroidism (dated by TCRdb to the late 2010s). Regarding the research as a whole: Peripheral blood was collected at initial diagnosis, before any treatment. An independent validation cohort comprised some 18 hyperthyroidism patients and 17 patients who later progressed from hyperthyroidism to ophthalmopathy. TCR beta repertoire signatures were used to distinguish Graves' ophthalmopathy from Graves' hyperthyroidism and to predict progression to ophthalmopathy. After sampling, hyperthyroidism patients received methimazole starting at 30 mg daily, and ophthalmopathy patients received high-dose intravenous methylprednisolone. A discovery set of 95 to 100 patients (roughly 43 ophthalmopathy, 55 to 65 stable hyperthyroidism) was enrolled to explore V-J signatures distinguishing ophthalmopathy from hyperthyroidism. In total, approximately 130 blood samples were TCR-sequenced: approximately 42 ophthalmopathy, some 75 hyperthyroidism and roughly 17 hyperthyroidism-to-ophthalmopathy patients. In over 5 hyperthyroidism patients, the T-cell repertoire of thyroid tissue was compared with the T-cell repertoire of blood. What the research found in general, with its limitations: In cross-validation, the 13-signature model distinguished ophthalmopathy from stable hyperthyroidism with about 87% sensitivity and nearly 82% specificity, and in the test set the corresponding values were roughly 80% and 76%. Most expanded thyroid clonotypes with a frequency above 0.001 also appeared in blood, which suggests that blood repertoires may reflect the immune response in the thyroid. In validation, the model predicted ophthalmopathy progression with more than 55% sensitivity and roughly 72% specificity; some 13 predicted patients were CT-confirmed with GO in a median of 6.5 months. Sample size was not statistically predetermined, and group allocation was not concealed from the investigators.

Patients with ophthalmopathy had moderately to severely active disease, with a Clinical Activity Score of 3 or more, a NOSPECS grade of 4 or more, and a disease duration of less than 3 months. Patients with other autoimmune diseases, uncontrolled infections, pregnancy or lactation were excluded. Diagnosis relied on clinical symptoms, serum thyroxine, TRAb, thyroid ultrasound and orbital computed tomography. Using Ficoll-Paque density gradient centrifugation, PBMCs were isolated from 10 ml of fresh peripheral blood. Total RNA was extracted with Trizol reagent and quality-checked on an Agilent 2100 Bioanalyzer. Trimming leaves V shorter by 6 bases and J shorter by 1 base, with the junction holding 5 bases beyond the gene matches. From the cysteine through the phenylalanine, the CDR3 covers 14 amino acids. Of all the DNA, just the CDR3 is kept, 42 bases in frame from base 1. CDR1 and CDR2 are read off the germline V gene as KGHSH and LQKENI.

This clonotype appeared a few times. Its antigen is still unknown. There are no base qualities to consult, and no much larger clone falls within one base. TCR beta CDR3 regions were amplified from RNA transcripts for repertoire sequencing. HTBI primers and the Qiagen OneStep RT-PCR kit were used in a first-round RT-PCR, which was followed by a second-round multiplex PCR, size selection and purification. Libraries were sequenced on an Illumina HiSeq2000 using paired-end 100 bp reads. As for the authors' bioinformatics: Reads were processed with SOAPnuke, discarding reads with adapters, uncalled bases, mean Phred below 15, or no exact constant-primer or identifier match. COPE v1.2.5 was used to merge the high-quality paired reads. Each unique nucleotide sequence was defined as a clonotype, and clonotypes were aligned to IMGT TRB V, D and J references with MiTCR v1.1. The analysis was limited to V-J combinations with a frequency above 0.0001, which together covered over 98% of repertoires. For each V-J combination, a TCR clonal expansion and chaos score was defined as F50 clonal expansion divided by the chaos observed in the TCRdist matrix. Welch's t-statistics and random forest were used to reduce the features to some 13 V-J combinations, which were then used as input to a naive Bayes classifier. Thyroid-blood repertoire similarity was quantified with the Morisita-Horn index. TCRdb ran its own pipeline on the public reads, namely fastp trimming at Q25 and MiXCR clone calling, and kept in-frame beta chains. For every CDR3 protein sequence, its rows merge into one entry that carries the most common genes and DNA. The V and J calls were not made by the authors but by TCRdb's processing. Recorded for this sample are roughly 50,000 distinct CDR3 sequences; over 40% of them occurred a single time. The ten biggest clones cover approximately 20% of the sample.

The sequencing input was peripheral blood. Recombination connected TRBV18 to TRBJ2-5, with 7 bases aligning to TRBD1. This TCR was recovered from an adult man with Graves' ophthalmopathy. The bases read TGTGCCAGCTCGCTCACAGGGGTCCAAGAGACCCAGTACTTC. This gives the protein CASSLTGVQETQYF.